A selection of T cell receptor beta chains follows, all from one sample in a study of blood T cell repertoires in COVID-19. Method: immunoSEQ multiplex PCR; TCRdb's copy keeps in-frame clones and lacks some. The data show roughly 250,000 clones, with approximately 90% seen just once and around 7.8% held by the top ten. Specimen: peripheral blood. These receptors were collected from a man in his sixties who had recovered from COVID-19. The CDR3 runs from the conserved cysteine through the conserved F or W. A D gene is named only where the DNA matches it firmly. Not all rows give a size; the values are once, few, many and, for expanded clones, a class.

>TRBV2|NA|TRBJ2-3|NA
TGTGCCAGCAGCGGCGAGGGGGGGGGCACAGATACGCAGTATTTT
CASSGEGGGTDTQYF
>TRBV7-8|NA|TRBJ1-4|NA
TGTGCCAGCAGCTATAGAAGGGTGCGGGCGGCTGAAAAACTGTTTTTT
CASSYRRVRAAEKLFF
>TRBV4-1|TRBD2|TRBJ2-3|NA
TGCGCCAGCAGCCAAACTTGGGGGGCGGGGGGTACGCAGTATTTT
CASSQTWGAGGTQYF
>TRBV10-3|NA|TRBJ1-2|NA
TGTGCCATCAGTGATTCTGGGGGCGCTAACTATGGCTACACCTTC
CAISDSGGANYGYTF
>TRBV2|TRBD2|TRBJ2-7|NA
TGTGCCAGCAGAAGTAGCGGGGGACCCCCTGGCGAGCAGTACTTC
CASRSSGGPPGEQYF
>TRBV2|NA|TRBJ1-5|NA
TGTGCCAGCAGTGAACGGGATTTTAGCAATCAGCCCCAGCATTTT
CASSERDFSNQPQHF
>TRBV6-5|NA|TRBJ1-2|NA
TGTGCCAGTGTAGCTAACTATGGCTACACCTTC
CASVANYGYTF
>TRBV11-2|NA|TRBJ2-5|NA
TGTGCCAGCAGCTCGGTGGAGACCCAGTACTTC
CASSSVETQYF
>TRBV5-1|TRBD2|TRBJ2-3|NA
TGCGCCAGCAGCTTGGGACTAGCGAGTGATACGCAGTATTTT
CASSLGLASDTQYF
>TRBV15|TRBD1|TRBJ1-2|once
TGTGCCACGACCCGGGACAGGGGCGATGGCTACACCTTC
CATTRDRGDGYTF
>TRBV14|NA|TRBJ2-2|NA
TGTGCCAGCAGTGAGGGGACTTATTACACCGGGGAGCTGTTTTTT
CASSEGTYYTGELFF
>TRBV11-2|NA|TRBJ1-2|NA
TGTGCCAGCAGCGAAGGACGGGGGAACTATGGCTACACCTTC
CASSEGRGNYGYTF
>TRBV7-9|TRBD1|TRBJ2-2|NA
TGTGCCAGCAGCTCAAAGACAGGGGGCGGCCTACCCGGGGAGCTGTTTTTT
CASSSKTGGGLPGELFF
>TRBV3-1/TRBV3-2|NA|TRBJ1-2|NA
TGTGCCAGCAGATTACAGGGAGCGGACTATGGCTACACCTTC
CASRLQGADYGYTF
>TRBV6-6|TRBD1|TRBJ1-2|NA
TGTGCCAGCACTCCGTTGACAGGGACCCAGAAAGACTTC
CASTPLTGTQKDF
>TRBV19|TRBD2|TRBJ2-3|NA
TGTGCCAGTCAACTAGCGGGGGGGTCAGATACGCAGTATTTT
CASQLAGGSDTQYF
>TRBV6-1|TRBD2|TRBJ2-5|NA
TGTGCCAGCAGTGCCTTCAGCGGGGGAGGGCAAGAGACCCAGTACTTC
CASSAFSGGGQETQYF
>TRBV29-1|NA|TRBJ1-1|NA
TGCAGCGTTGCGCGGTGGCGGGACACTGAAGCTTTCTTT
CSVARWRDTEAFF
>TRBV5-4|TRBD1|TRBJ2-7|NA
TGTGCCAGCAGCCGGGACAGCGTAACCTACGAGCAGTACTTC
CASSRDSVTYEQYF
>TRBV30|NA|TRBJ1-2|NA
TGTGCCTGGCAGGGAAATGGAGGCTACACCTTC
CAWQGNGGYTF
>TRBV5-4|TRBD1|TRBJ2-2|NA
TGTGCCAGCAGCCTTGACAGGGCCGGGGAGCTGTTTTTT
CASSLDRAGELFF
>TRBV18|NA|TRBJ1-2|NA
TGTGCCAGCTCACCGAAAGGACTGGGGAGCTATGGCTACACCTTC
CASSPKGLGSYGYTF
>TRBV12-3/TRBV12-4|NA|TRBJ2-2|NA
TGTGCCAGCAGCCGCGGGGCCACCGGGGAGCTGTTTTTT
CASSRGATGELFF
>TRBV5-1|TRBD1|TRBJ2-1|NA
TGCGCCAGCAGCGCCCAGACAGGGGATGAGCAGTTCTTC
CASSAQTGDEQFF
>TRBV10-3|TRBD1|TRBJ1-5|NA
TGTGCCATCAGACAAGACAGGGCAGGAAATCAGCCCCAGCATTTT
CAIRQDRAGNQPQHF
>TRBV5-4|NA|TRBJ1-5|few
TGTGCCAGCAGCTTTACCTCAGGAGGCAGCAATCAGCCCCAGCATTTT
CASSFTSGGSNQPQHF
>TRBV9|NA|TRBJ1-6|few
TGTGCCAGCAGCGTCACAGACTATAATTCACCCCTCCACTTT
CASSVTDYNSPLHF
>TRBV7-9|TRBD1|TRBJ2-1|NA
TGTGCCAGCAGCCTCGGACAGGCTGAGGGTGAGCAGTTCTTC
CASSLGQAEGEQFF
>TRBV7-2|NA|TRBJ1-2|NA
TGTGCCAGCAGCTTAGGCGCAGGATCTAACTATGGCTACACCTTC
CASSLGAGSNYGYTF
>TRBV7-9|TRBD1|TRBJ2-2|NA
TGTGCCAGCAGCCCCGGGACAGGACAAAGAACCGGGGAGCTGTTTTTT
CASSPGTGQRTGELFF
>TRBV18|TRBD1|TRBJ1-1|few
TGTGCCAGCTCCTACCGGGACAGAACTTTGAACACTGAAGCTTTCTTT
CASSYRDRTLNTEAFF
>TRBV4-1|TRBD1|TRBJ2-7|NA
TGCGCCAGCAGCCAGGGACAGGATCCTTCCTACGAGCAGTACTTC
CASSQGQDPSYEQYF
>TRBV4-1|TRBD2|TRBJ2-2|few
TGCGCCAGCAGCCAAACGGGACTAGCGGGGTACACCGGGGAGCTGTTTTTT
CASSQTGLAGYTGELFF
>TRBV7-2|TRBD1|TRBJ1-2|NA
TGTGCCAGCAGCCGTAGGGACAGGGCTAACTATGGCTACACCTTC
CASSRRDRANYGYTF
>TRBV6-6|NA|TRBJ2-7|NA
TGTGCCAGCACCCCCGAGGCCGTATCCTACGAGCAGTACTTC
CASTPEAVSYEQYF
>TRBV18|NA|TRBJ2-6|NA
TGTGCCAGCTCACTCCCCGGGGCTGGGGCCAACGTCCTGACTTTC
CASSLPGAGANVLTF
>TRBV18|TRBD2|TRBJ2-3|NA
TGTGCCAGCTCACCACCGGTAGCGGGGGCAGATACGCAGTATTTT
CASSPPVAGADTQYF
>TRBV6-1|NA|TRBJ1-5|NA
TGTGCCAGCAGTGAACTAGCGGATCAGCCCCAGCATTTT
CASSELADQPQHF
>TRBV5-1|NA|TRBJ2-3|NA
TGCGCCAGCAAGGTAGGGGGAACAGATACGCAGTATTTT
CASKVGGTDTQYF
>TRBV6-1|NA|TRBJ1-5|NA
TGTGCCAGCAGTTTAACCATTCAGGGCCAGCCCCAGCATTTT
CASSLTIQGQPQHF
>TRBV2|NA|TRBJ2-6|NA
TGTGCCAGCAGTGTAAGAGCGACTGGGGCCAACGTCCTGACTTTC
CASSVRATGANVLTF
>TRBV11-2|TRBD2|TRBJ2-7|few
TGTGCCAGCAGCTTATACGCGGGGGTAGACTACGAGCAGTACTTC
CASSLYAGVDYEQYF